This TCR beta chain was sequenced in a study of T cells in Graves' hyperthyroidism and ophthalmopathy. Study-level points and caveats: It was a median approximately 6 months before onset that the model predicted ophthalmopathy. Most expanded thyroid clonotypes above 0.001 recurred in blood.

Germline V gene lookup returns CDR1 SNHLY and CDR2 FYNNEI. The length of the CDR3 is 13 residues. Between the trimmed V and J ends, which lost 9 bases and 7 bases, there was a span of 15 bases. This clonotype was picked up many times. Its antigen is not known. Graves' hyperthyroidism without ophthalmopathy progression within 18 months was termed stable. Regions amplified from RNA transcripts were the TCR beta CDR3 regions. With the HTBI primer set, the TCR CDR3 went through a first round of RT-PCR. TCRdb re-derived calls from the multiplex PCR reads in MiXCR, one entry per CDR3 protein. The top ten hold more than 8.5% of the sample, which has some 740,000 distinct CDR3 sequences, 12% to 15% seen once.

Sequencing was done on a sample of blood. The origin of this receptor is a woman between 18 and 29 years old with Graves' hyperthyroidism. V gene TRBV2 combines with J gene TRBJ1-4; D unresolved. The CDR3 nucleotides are TGTGCCAGTGAGGGCATTGAGACTGAAAAACTGTTTTTT. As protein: CASEGIETEKLFF.